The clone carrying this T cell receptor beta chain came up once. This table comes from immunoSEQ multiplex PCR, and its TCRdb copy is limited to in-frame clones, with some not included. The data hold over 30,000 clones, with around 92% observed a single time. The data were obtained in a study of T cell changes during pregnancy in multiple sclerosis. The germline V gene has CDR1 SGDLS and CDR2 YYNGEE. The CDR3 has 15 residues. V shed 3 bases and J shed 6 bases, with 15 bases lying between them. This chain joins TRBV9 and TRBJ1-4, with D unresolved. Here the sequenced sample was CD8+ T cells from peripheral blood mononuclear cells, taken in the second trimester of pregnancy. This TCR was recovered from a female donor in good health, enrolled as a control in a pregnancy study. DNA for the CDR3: TGTGCCAGCAGCGCATTGGCAGGCGTGCATGAAAAACTGTTTTTT. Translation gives CASSALAGVHEKLFF.